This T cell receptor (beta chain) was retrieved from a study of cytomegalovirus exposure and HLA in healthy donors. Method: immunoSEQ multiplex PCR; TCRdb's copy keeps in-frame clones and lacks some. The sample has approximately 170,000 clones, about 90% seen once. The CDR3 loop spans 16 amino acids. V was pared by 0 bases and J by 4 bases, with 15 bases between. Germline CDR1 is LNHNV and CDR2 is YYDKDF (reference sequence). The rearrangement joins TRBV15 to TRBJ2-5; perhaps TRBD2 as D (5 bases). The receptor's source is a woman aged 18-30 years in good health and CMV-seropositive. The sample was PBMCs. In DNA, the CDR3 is TGTGCCACCAGCAGAGATATCCCGGGGTCCGGAGAGACCCAGTACTTC. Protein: CATSRDIPGSGETQYF. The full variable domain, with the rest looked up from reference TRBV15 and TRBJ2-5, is DAMVIQNPRYQVTQFGKPVTLSCSQTLNHNVMYWYQQKSSQAPKLLFHYYDKDFNNEADTPDNFQSRRPNTSFCFLDIRSPGLGDTAMYLCATSRDIPGSGETQYFGPGTRLLVL.